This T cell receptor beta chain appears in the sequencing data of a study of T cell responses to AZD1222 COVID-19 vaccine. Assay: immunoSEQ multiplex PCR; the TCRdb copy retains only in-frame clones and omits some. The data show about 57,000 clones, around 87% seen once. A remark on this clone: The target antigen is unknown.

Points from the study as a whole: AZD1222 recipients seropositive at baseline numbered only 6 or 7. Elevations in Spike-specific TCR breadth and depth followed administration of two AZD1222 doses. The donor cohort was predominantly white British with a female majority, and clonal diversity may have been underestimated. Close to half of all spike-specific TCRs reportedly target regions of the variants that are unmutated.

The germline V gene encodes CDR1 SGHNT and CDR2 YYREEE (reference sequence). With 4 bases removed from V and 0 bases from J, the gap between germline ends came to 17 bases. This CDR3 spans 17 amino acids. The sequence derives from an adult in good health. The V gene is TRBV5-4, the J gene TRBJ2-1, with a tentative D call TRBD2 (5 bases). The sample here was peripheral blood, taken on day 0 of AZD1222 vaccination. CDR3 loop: CASSVGNSDISYNEQFF. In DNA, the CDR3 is TGTGCCAGCAGCGTCGGTAATAGCGATATCTCCTACAATGAGCAGTTCTTC.